This paragraph covers one T cell receptor beta chain sequence. The data stem from a study of cytomegalovirus exposure and HLA in healthy donors. The primer mix had 60 Vbeta and 13 Jbeta primers. TCRdb's copy holds only in-frame clones and misses some; the assay was immunoSEQ multiplex PCR. The sample holds under 300,000 clones, about four fifths seen once. The V end lost 3 bases, the J end lost 6 bases, and 11 bases lay between the germline ends. The CDR3 consists of 13 residues. In germline, CDR1 is LNHDA, CDR2 SQIVND (reference sequence). Sequenced sample: PBMCs. The chain is built from TRBV19 and TRBJ1-2; D is perhaps TRBD1 (6 bases). This sequence was found in a woman between 40 and 55 years old in good health and CMV-seropositive. The CDR3 reads CASSIGGANGYTF. CDR3 nucleotides: TGTGCCAGTAGTATCGGGGGGGCCAATGGCTACACCTTC.